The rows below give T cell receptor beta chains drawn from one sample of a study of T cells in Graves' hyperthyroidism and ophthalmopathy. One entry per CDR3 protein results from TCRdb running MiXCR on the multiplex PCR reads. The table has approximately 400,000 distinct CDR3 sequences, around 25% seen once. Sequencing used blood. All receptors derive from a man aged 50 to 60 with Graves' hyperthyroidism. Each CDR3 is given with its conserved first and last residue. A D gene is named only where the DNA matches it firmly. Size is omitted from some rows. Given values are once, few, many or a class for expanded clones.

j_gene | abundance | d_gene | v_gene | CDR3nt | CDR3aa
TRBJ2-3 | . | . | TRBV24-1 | TGTGCCACCAGTGATCCTAAGACCACTAGAAGCACAGATACGCAGTATTTT | CATSDPKTTRSTDTQYF
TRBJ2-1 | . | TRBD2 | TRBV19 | TGTGCCAGTAGTGCGGGACTAGCGGGAGGGGGGCTCTACAATGAGCAGTTCTTC | CASSAGLAGGGLYNEQFF
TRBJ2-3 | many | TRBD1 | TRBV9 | TGTGCCAGCAGCGTTGACAGGGGCACAGATACGCAGTATTTT | CASSVDRGTDTQYF
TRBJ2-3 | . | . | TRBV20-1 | TGCAGTGCTAGCCCTTTAGCGAAACTGGATACGCAGTATTTT | CSASPLAKLDTQYF
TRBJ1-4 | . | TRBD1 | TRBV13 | TGTGCCAGCAGCAGGAGCAGGGGGGGAAGGGAAAAACTGTTTTTT | CASSRSRGGREKLFF
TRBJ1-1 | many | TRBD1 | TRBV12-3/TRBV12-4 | TGTGCCAGCAGCGATACAGGGGTCTTGCACACTGAAGCTTTCTTT | CASSDTGVLHTEAFF
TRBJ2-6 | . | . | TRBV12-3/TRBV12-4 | TGTGCCAGCAGCCCATCGGGCTCTGGGGCCAACGTCCTGACTTTC | CASSPSGSGANVLTF
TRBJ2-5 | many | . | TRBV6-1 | TGTGCCAGCAGGTGGACAGAGTATGAGACCCAGTACTTC | CASRWTEYETQYF
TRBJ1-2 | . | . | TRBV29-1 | TGCAGCGTTGGGGACGGTTACGGCCATGGCTACACCTTC | CSVGDGYGHGYTF
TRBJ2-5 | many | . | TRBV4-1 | TGCGCCAGCAGCCAAGATCGGACAGCCCAAGAGACCCAGTACTTC | CASSQDRTAQETQYF
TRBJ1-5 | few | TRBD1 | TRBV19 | TGTGCCAGTAGGACAACAGGGGAAAGCAATCAGCCCCAGCATTTT | CASRTTGESNQPQHF
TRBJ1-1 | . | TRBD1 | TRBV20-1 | TGCAGTGCTAGTTTGTCAGGGGGCAACACTGAAGCTTTCTTT | CSASLSGGNTEAFF
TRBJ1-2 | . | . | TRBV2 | TGTGCCAGCAGGGAGGATAAGGGGCGCGGAGCTAACTATGGCTACACCTTC | CASREDKGRGANYGYTF
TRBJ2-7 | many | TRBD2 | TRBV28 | TGTGCCAGCAGGCCACCCCTGGGGACTAGCGGGAAAAGCGGCACCTACGAGCAGTACTTC | CASRPPLGTSGKSGTYEQYF
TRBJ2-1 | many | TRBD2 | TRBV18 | TGTGCCAGCTCACCTGCCGGGACTAGCGGGACCGGGCAGTTCTTC | CASSPAGTSGTGQFF
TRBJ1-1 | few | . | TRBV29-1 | TGCAGCGTTGGATTCACTGAAGCTTTCTTT | CSVGFTEAFF
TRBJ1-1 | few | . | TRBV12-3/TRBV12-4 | TGTGCCAGCACCCCCCAGGGCCCGAACACTGAAGCTTTCTTT | CASTPQGPNTEAFF
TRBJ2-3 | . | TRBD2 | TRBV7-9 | TGTGCCAGCAGTCAAGGGGCTAGCGGGATCTCAGATACGCAGTATTTT | CASSQGASGISDTQYF
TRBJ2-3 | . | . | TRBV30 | TGTGCCTGGCGCCTAGACGCAGATACGCAGTATTTT | CAWRLDADTQYF
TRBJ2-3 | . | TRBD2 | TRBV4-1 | TGTGCCAGCAGCGCTTTCGCACTAGCGGCTAGCACAGATACGCAGTATTTT | CASSAFALAASTDTQYF
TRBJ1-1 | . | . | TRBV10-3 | TGTGCCATCAGTGAGTTTGGGCCCGAAGCTTTCTTT | CAISEFGPEAFF
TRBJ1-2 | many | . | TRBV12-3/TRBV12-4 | TGTGCCAGCAGTTTTTACGGGCGACAGAACTATGGCTACACCTTC | CASSFYGRQNYGYTF
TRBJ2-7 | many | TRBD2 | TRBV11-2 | TGTGCCAGCAGCTCGCTCCGATCGGGAGGGCCGAGAGACGAGCAGTACTTC | CASSSLRSGGPRDEQYF
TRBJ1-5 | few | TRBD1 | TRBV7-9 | TGTGCCAGCACCGCAGGGGGCTATCAGCCCCAGCATTTT | CASTAGGYQPQHF
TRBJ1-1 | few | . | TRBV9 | TGTGCCAGCAGCGACGGGGCGAACACTGAAGCTTTCTTT | CASSDGANTEAFF
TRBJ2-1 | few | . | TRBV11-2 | TGTGCCAGCAGCTCCCAGATGTCCCATGAGCAGTTCTTC | CASSSQMSHEQFF
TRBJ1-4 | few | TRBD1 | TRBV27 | TGTGCCAGCAGTTTAACCCAGGGGGGGGATGAAAAACTGTTTTTT | CASSLTQGGDEKLFF
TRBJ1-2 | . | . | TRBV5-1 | TGCGCCAGCAGCTTTACCGACGGAAACTATGGCTACACCTTC | CASSFTDGNYGYTF
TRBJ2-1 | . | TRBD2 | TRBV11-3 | TGTGCCAGCAGCTTTTCCGGCGGGAGGGGGGATGAGCAGTTCTTC | CASSFSGGRGDEQFF
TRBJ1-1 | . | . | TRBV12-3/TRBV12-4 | TGTGCCAGCAATAGGGGCGCGGGTAATGAAGCTTTCTTT | CASNRGAGNEAFF
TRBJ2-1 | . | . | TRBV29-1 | TGCAGCGTTGATTTGGGCCGGGAGATCTACAATGAGCAGTTCTTC | CSVDLGREIYNEQFF
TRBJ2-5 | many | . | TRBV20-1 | TGCAGTGCTCAAAGCGGCCCGACCGAAGAGACCCAGTACTTC | CSAQSGPTEETQYF
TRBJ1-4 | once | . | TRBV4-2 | TGTGCCAGCAGCCAGGACTTGTTGGGTCTCCAACTGGGTGAAAAACTGTTTTTT | CASSQDLLGLQLGEKLFF
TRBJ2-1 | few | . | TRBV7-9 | TGTGCCAGCAGCTTTAGCAACTCTCATTACAATGAGCAGTTCTTC | CASSFSNSHYNEQFF
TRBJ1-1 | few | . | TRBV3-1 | TGTGTCAGCAGCCAAGGCCGGAAGGTTGAAGCTTTCTTT | CVSSQGRKVEAFF
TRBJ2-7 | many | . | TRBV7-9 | TGTGCCAGCAGCCGGGATTTCGACGAGCAGTACTTC | CASSRDFDEQYF
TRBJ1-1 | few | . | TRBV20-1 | TGCAGTGCCCCCGGGGTGGGTCAAGCTTTCTTT | CSAPGVGQAFF
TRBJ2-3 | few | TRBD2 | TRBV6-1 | TGTGCCAGCAGAAAGCTAGCGGCGGGCACAGATACGCAGTATTTT | CASRKLAAGTDTQYF
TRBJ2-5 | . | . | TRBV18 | TGTGCCAGCTCAGTGTCGACCACAGGGTCAGAGACCCAGTACTTC | CASSVSTTGSETQYF
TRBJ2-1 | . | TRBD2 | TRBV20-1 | TGCAGTGCTAGAGGTCTTGGGTTGGGCGGGGGGACCTACAATGAGCAGTTCTTC | CSARGLGLGGGTYNEQFF
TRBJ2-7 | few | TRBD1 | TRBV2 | TGTGCCAGCGGTCTAGACAGGGGGCACTGGGAGCAGTACTTC | CASGLDRGHWEQYF
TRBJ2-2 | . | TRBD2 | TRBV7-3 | TGTGCCAGCAGCTCGGGACTAGCTCCTCGGGAGCTGTTTTTT | CASSSGLAPRELFF
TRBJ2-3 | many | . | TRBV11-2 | TGTGCCAGCAGCTTAGACAGCTTCACAGATACGCAGTATTTT | CASSLDSFTDTQYF
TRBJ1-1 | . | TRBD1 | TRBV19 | TGTGCCAGTAGAGACCCCAGGGGGGCGCGTACTGAAGCTTTCTTT | CASRDPRGARTEAFF
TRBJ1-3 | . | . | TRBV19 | TGTGCCAGTAGCCTCAACAGGGTCCCTGGAAACACCATATATTTT | CASSLNRVPGNTIYF
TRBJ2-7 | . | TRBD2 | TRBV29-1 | TGCAGCGTTGGAGGCAGGAGACTAGCGGGAGTGGATTACGAGCAGTACTTC | CSVGGRRLAGVDYEQYF
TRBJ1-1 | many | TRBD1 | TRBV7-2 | TGTGCCAGCAGCACGACAGGGCCTCTTGGCACTGAAGCTTTCTTT | CASSTTGPLGTEAFF
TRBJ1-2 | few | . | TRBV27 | TGTGCCAGCAGTTTATCGTCGGGCAACTTCTATGGCTACACCTTC | CASSLSSGNFYGYTF
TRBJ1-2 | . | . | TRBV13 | TGTGCCAGCAGCTTAGGCGGGGGCGGCTATGGCTACACCTTC | CASSLGGGGYGYTF
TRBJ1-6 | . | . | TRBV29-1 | TGCAGCGTTGGGTCTGAACACAATTCACCCCTCCACTTT | CSVGSEHNSPLHF
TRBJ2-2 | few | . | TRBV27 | TGTGCCAGCAGTCTCGCCTACACCGGGGAGCTGTTTTTT | CASSLAYTGELFF
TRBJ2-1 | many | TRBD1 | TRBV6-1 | TGTGCCAGCAACAGGGACAGGGAGGATGAGCAGTTCTTC | CASNRDREDEQFF
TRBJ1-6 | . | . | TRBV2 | TGTGCCAGCAAGGTCTTTGAAGATTCACCCCTCCACTTT | CASKVFEDSPLHF